The clone carrying this TCR beta chain has a handful of counts. Its antigen is still unknown. This entry belongs to a study of T-cell memory formation after mild COVID-19. TCRdb used MiXCR to reprocess the 5' RACE reads, holding one entry per CDR3 protein. The sample includes fewer than 200,000 distinct CDR3 sequences, less than 20% of them seen just once. Points from the study as a whole: Later expanders leaned toward CD4+, whereas clones contracting from day 15 to 85 were balanced CD4/CD8.

In germline, CDR1 is LNHNV, CDR2 YYDKDF (reference sequence). The V end was cut by 1 base, the J end by 3 bases, with 16 bases between. The CDR3 is 16 amino acids. The source of this sequence is a man aged 18 to 35 who had mild COVID-19 (a few samples of this study predate the infection). Cell type and time point are not known. Source material: PBMCs or a T cell subset sorted from them (not recorded which). V gene TRBV15 combines with J gene TRBJ2-7; possible D gene TRBD1, 6 bases. DNA for the CDR3: TGTGCCACCAGCAGAGGGCTAACAGGGAGCCACTACGAGCAGTACTTC. Residues: CATSRGLTGSHYEQYF.